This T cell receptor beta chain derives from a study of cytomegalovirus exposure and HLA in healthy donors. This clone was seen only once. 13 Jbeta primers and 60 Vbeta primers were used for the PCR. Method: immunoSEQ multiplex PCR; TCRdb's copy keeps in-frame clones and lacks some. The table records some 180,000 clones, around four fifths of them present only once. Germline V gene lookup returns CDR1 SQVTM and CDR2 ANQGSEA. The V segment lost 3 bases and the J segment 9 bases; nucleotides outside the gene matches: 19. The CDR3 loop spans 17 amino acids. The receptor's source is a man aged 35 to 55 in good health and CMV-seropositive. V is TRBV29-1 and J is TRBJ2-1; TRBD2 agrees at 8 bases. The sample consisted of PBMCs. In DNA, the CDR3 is TGCAGCGTTGAGCTCGTGACGGGAGGGCCTATCTTAGGTGAGCAGTTCTTC. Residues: CSVELVTGGPILGEQFF.